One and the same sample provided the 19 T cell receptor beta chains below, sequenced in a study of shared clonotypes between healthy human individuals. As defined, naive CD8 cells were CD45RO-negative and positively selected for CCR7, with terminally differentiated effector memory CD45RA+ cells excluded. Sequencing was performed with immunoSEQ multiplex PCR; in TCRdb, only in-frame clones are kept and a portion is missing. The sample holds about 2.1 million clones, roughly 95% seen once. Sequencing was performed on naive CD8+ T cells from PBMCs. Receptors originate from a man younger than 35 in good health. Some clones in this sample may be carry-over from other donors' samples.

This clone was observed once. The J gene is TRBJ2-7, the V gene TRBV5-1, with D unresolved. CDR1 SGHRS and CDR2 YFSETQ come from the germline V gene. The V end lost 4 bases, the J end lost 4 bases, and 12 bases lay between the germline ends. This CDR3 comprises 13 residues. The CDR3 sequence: CASSAGTRYEQYF. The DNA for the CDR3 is TGCGCCAGCAGCGCAGGAACCCGGTACGAGCAGTACTTC.

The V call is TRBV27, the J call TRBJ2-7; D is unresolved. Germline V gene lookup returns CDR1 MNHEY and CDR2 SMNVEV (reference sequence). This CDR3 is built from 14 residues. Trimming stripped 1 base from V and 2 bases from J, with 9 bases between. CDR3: CASSLYAETYEQYF. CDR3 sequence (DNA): TGTGCCAGCAGTTTATATGCAGAGACCTACGAGCAGTACTTC.

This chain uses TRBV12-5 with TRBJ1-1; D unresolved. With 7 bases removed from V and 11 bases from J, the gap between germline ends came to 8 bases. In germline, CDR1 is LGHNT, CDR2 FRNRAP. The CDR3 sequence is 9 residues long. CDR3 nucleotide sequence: TGTGCTAGTGTCCTGTACGCTTTCTTT. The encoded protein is CASVLYAFF.

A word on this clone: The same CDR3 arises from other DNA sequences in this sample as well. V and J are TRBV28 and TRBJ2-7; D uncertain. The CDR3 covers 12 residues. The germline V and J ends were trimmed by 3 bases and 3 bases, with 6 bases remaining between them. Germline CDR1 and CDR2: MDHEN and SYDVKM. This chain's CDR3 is CASSLTDYEQYF. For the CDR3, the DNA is TGTGCCAGCAGTTTGACGGACTACGAGCAGTACTTC.

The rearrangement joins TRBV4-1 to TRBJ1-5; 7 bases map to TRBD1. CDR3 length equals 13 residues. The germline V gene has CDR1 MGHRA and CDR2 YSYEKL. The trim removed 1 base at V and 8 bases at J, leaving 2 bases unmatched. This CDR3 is CASSQAQGEPQHF. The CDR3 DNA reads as TGCGCCAGCAGCCAAGCCCAGGGGGAGCCCCAGCATTTT.

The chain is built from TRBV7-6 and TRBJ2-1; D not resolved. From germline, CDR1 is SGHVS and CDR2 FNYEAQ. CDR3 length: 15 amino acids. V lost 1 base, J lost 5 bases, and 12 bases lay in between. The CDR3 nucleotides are TGTGCCAGCAGCTTAGTGTGGCAGTTCAACAATGAGCAGTTCTTC. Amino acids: CASSLVWQFNNEQFF.

Here the CDR3 DNA reads TGTGCCAGCAGTTACTCGGTCAGGGGCTACGAGCAGTACTTC. Translation: CASSYSVRGYEQYF. The chain has TRBV6-5 and TRBJ2-7; D perhaps matches TRBD1 (6 bases). The CDR3 has 14 residues. Trimming cost V 0 bases and J 3 bases, with 9 bases left between them. The germline CDR1 and CDR2 sequences are MNHEY and SVGAGI.

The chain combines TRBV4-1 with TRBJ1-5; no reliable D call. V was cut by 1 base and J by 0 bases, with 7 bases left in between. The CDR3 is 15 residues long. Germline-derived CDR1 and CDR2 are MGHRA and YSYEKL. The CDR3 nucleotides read TGCGCCAGCAGCCAAGTCGGGAATAGCAATCAGCCCCAGCATTTT. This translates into CASSQVGNSNQPQHF.

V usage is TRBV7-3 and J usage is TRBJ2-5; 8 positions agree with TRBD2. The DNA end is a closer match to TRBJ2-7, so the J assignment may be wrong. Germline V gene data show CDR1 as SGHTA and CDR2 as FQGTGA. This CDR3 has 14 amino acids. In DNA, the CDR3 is TGTGCCAGCAGCCCAAGCGGGAGCTCCTACGAGCAGTACTTC. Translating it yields CASSPSGSSYEQYF.

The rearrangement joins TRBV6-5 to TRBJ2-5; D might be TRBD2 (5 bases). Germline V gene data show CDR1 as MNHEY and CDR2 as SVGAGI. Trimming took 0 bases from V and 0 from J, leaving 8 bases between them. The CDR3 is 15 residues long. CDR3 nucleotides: TGTGCCAGCAGTTACTCCCAGAGGGACCAAGAGACCCAGTACTTC. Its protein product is CASSYSQRDQETQYF.

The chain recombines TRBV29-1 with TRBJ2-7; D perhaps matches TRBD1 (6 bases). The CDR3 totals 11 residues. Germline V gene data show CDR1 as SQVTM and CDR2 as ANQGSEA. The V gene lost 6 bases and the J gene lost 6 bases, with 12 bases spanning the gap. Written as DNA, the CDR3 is TGCAGCGTCCTAACAGGGACCGAGCAGTACTTC. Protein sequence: CSVLTGTEQYF.

The CDR3 coding sequence is TGTGCCAGCAGTGACGACGGTAGCAATCAGCCCCAGCATTTT. Its protein is CASSDDGSNQPQHF. This chain connects TRBV28 to TRBJ1-5; D remains unclear. The CDR3 totals 14 residues. Germline-derived CDR1 and CDR2 are MDHEN and SYDVKM. V was cut by 5 bases and J by 0 bases, with 8 bases left in between.

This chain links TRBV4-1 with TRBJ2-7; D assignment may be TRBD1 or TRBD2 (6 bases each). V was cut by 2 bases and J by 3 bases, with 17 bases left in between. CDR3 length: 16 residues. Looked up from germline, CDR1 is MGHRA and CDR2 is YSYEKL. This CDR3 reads CASSQRGTPGGYEQYF. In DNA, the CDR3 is TGCGCCAGCAGCCAAAGGGGGACACCCGGGGGCTACGAGCAGTACTTC.

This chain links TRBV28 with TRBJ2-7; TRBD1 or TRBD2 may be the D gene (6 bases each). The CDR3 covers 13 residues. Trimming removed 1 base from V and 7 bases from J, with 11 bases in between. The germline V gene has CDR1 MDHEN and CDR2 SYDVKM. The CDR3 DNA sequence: TGTGCCAGCAGTTTATATGGGGGGCTAGAGCAGTACTTC. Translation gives CASSLYGGLEQYF.

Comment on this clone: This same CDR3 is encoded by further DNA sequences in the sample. The DNA of the CDR3 is TGTGCCAGCAGTCCTAGCAATGAGCAGTTCTTC. Its translation: CASSPSNEQFF. This chain joins TRBV9 and TRBJ2-1; the D is unclear. Germline CDR1 is SGDLS and CDR2 is YYNGEE. V lost 5 bases and J 6 bases, leaving 6 bases between the germline ends. This CDR3 has 11 amino acids.

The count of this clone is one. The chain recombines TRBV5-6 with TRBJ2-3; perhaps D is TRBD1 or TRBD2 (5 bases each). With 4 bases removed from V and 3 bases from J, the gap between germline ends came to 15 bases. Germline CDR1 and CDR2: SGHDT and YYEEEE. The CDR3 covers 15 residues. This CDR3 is CASSRGDQMTDTQYF. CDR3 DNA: TGTGCCAGCAGCCGAGGGGACCAAATGACAGATACGCAGTATTTT.

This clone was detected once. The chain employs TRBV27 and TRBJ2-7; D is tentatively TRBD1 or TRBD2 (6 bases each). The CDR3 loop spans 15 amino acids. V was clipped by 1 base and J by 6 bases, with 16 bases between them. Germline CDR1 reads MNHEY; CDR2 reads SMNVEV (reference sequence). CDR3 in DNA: TGTGCCAGCAGTTTATACGGGGGCCTTGGGGTCGAGCAGTACTTC. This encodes CASSLYGGLGVEQYF.

The DNA for the CDR3 is TGTGCCAGCAGCGTAGCGGGGTCAGCCAGTGAGAAACTGTTTTTT. Amino acid sequence: CASSVAGSASEKLFF. The chain employs TRBV9 and TRBJ1-4; D call uncertain. Trimming took 0 bases from V and 11 from J, leaving 17 bases between them. CDR1 and CDR2 from the germline V gene are SGDLS and YYNGEE. CDR3 size: 15 residues.

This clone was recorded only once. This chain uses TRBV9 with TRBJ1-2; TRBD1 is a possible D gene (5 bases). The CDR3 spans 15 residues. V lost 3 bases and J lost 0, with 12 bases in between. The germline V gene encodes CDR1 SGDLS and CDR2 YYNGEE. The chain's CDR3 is CASSADGTTNYGYTF. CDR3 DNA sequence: TGTGCCAGCAGCGCAGACGGGACTACTAACTATGGCTACACCTTC.